What follows describes a single TCR beta chain. The record originates from a study of T-cell memory formation after mild COVID-19. TCRdb passed the 5' RACE reads through MiXCR, listing each CDR3 protein once. The sample lists a few hundred thousand distinct CDR3 sequences; 15% to 20% were seen once. Looked up from germline, CDR1 is SEHNR and CDR2 is FQNEAQ (reference sequence). The junction had 3 bases not matched to a gene; V was cut back by 3 bases and J by 4 bases. The CDR3 spans 16 residues. Sequencing was carried out using PBMCs or a T cell subset sorted from them (not recorded which). The clonotype comes from a man in his late teens or twenties who had mild COVID-19 (a few samples of this study predate the infection). Cell type and time point are not known. The chain recombines TRBV7-9 with TRBJ1-6; 10 bases are shared with TRBD1. The CDR3 is CASSLGQGFYNSPLHF. CDR3 nucleotide sequence: TGTGCCAGCAGCTTGGGACAGGGGTTTTATAATTCACCCCTCCACTTT.